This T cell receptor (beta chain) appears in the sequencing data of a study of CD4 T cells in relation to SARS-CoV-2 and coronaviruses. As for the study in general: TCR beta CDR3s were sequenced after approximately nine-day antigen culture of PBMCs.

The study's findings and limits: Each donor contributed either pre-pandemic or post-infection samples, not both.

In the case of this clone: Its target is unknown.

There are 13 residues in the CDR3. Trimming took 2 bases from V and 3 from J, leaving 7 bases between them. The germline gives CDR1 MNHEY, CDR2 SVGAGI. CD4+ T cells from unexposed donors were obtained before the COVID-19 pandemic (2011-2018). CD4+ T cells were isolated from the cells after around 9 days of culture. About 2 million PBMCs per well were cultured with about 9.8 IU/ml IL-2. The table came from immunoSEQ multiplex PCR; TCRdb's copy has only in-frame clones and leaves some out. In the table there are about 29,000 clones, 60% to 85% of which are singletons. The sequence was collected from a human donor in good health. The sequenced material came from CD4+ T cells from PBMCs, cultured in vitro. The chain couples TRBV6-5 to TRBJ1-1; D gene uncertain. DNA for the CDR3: TGTGCCAGCAGTTACAGTCGGGACACTGAAGCTTTCTTT. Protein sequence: CASSYSRDTEAFF.